This passage covers 24 T cell receptor beta chains from one sample sequenced in a study of blood T cells in healthy people across ages. A sample-barcoded 5' primer and a J-beta primer mix were used in a second PCR of roughly 7 to 12 cycles. In TCRdb, the 5' RACE reads were re-called with MiXCR into one record per CDR3 protein. The sample records 1.5 million to 2 million distinct CDR3 sequences, 40% to 55% being singletons. The sequenced sample consisted of blood. Every receptor here comes from a woman aged 40 to 55 in good health.

The sample holds one count of this clonotype. The chain is built from TRBV27 and TRBJ1-4; D is ambiguous. V lost 6 bases to trimming and J lost 8 bases, with 7 bases between them. The CDR3 has 11 residues. Germline CDR1 reads MNHEY; CDR2 reads SMNVEV (reference sequence). The CDR3: CASRKNEKLFF. In nucleotides, the CDR3 is TGTGCCAGCAGAAAAAACGAAAAACTGTTTTTT.

The sample holds one count of this clonotype. The chain links TRBV11-2 to TRBJ2-7; D not certain. The CDR3 spans 15 residues. V gave up 0 bases and J gave up 2 bases, with 11 bases separating them. Looked up from germline, CDR1 is SGHAT and CDR2 is FQNNGV. The CDR3 loop reads CASSLDGVDPYEQYF. The CDR3, as DNA: TGTGCCAGCAGCTTAGATGGAGTGGATCCCTACGAGCAGTACTTC.

This clonotype was counted ten times or more. The J gene is TRBJ2-3, the V gene TRBV28; a weak D match, TRBD2 (5 bases). Germline CDR1 reads MDHEN; CDR2 reads SYDVKM. Trimming took off 6 bases at V and 3 bases at J, with 10 bases between the two ends. This CDR3 has 13 amino acids. The DNA for the CDR3 is TGTGCCAGCAGACTAGGTTTTACAGATACGCAGTATTTT. It specifies CASRLGFTDTQYF. The full variable domain, in which reference TRBV28 and TRBJ2-3 provide the parts outside the CDR3, is DVKVTQSSRYLVKRTGEKVFLECVQDMDHENMFWYRQDPGLGLRLIYFSYDVKMKEKGDIPEGYSVSREKKERFSLILESASTNQTSMYLCASRLGFTDTQYFGPGTRLTVL.

V usage is TRBV6-5 and J usage is TRBJ2-7, with 10 bases matching TRBD1. Trimming cost V 7 bases and J 3 bases; bases outside gene matches: 6. Looked up from germline, CDR1 is MNHEY and CDR2 is SVGAGI. CDR3 length: 14 residues. The CDR3 loop is CASTRGQGIYEQYF. The CDR3 DNA follows: TGTGCCAGCACAAGGGGACAGGGGATCTACGAGCAGTACTTC.

This clonotype occurred a few times. The chain joins TRBV7-9 to TRBJ2-1; 8 bases align to TRBD2. V lost 5 bases, J lost 5 bases, and 8 bases stayed unmatched. From germline, CDR1 is SEHNR and CDR2 FQNEAQ (reference sequence). There are 15 residues in the CDR3. CDR3 region: CASSPQRGRHNEQFF. As DNA, the CDR3 is TGTGCCAGCAGCCCCCAGCGGGGGAGACACAATGAGCAGTTCTTC.

The J gene is TRBJ1-5, the V gene TRBV20-1; unclear D gene. Trimming left V 0 bases short and J 4 bases short, with 13 bases between. Per germline, CDR1 DFQATT and CDR2 SNEGSKA (reference sequence). There are 15 residues in the CDR3. CDR3: CSARDGGPGNQPQHF. CDR3 sequence (DNA): TGCAGTGCTAGAGATGGCGGTCCTGGGAATCAGCCCCAGCATTTT.

Only a few counts were recorded for this clonotype. V gene TRBV6-2 or TRBV6-3 combines with J gene TRBJ2-1; 10 nucleotides line up with TRBD2. The CDR3 is 14 residues long. Germline CDR1 reads MNHEY; CDR2 reads SVGEGT. Trimming removed 1 base from V and 10 bases from J; junction bases left unmatched: 4. The CDR3 DNA sequence: TGTGCCAGCAGTTACTGGAGCGGGGGGGCCGAGCAGTTCTTC. This encodes CASSYWSGGAEQFF.

The chain combines TRBV27 with TRBJ2-7, with 8 bases lining up with TRBD1. The junction had 9 bases not matched to a gene; V was cut back by 6 bases and J by 2 bases. CDR1 and CDR2 from the germline V gene are MNHEY and SMNVEV (reference sequence). The CDR3 consists of 15 residues. DNA for the CDR3: TGTGCCAGCAGCTCAAACCGGGACAGGACCTACGAGCAGTACTTC. It encodes CASSSNRDRTYEQYF.

The rearrangement uses TRBV3-1 and TRBJ2-1, with no clear D. This CDR3 has 11 amino acids. Trimming cost V 5 bases and J 8 bases, with 7 bases left between them. Germline V gene lookup returns CDR1 LGHDT and CDR2 YNNKEL (reference sequence). CDR3: CASSEAYEQFF. CDR3 bases: TGTGCCAGCAGCGAAGCCTATGAGCAGTTCTTC.

CDR3 sequence: CASSLQRGGSYNEQFF. Written as DNA, the CDR3 is TGCGCCAGCAGCCTTCAGCGGGGGGGCTCCTACAATGAGCAGTTCTTC. The gene calls are TRBV5-1 and TRBJ2-1, with 10 bases lining up with TRBD2. From germline, CDR1 is SGHRS and CDR2 YFSETQ. The CDR3 runs to 16 residues. The ends lost 4 bases at V and 0 bases at J; junction bases unmatched: 4.

The chain employs TRBV28 and TRBJ1-2; D not resolved. V lost 7 bases and J 4 bases, leaving 13 bases between the germline ends. The CDR3 sequence is 13 residues long. CDR1 is MDHEN and CDR2 is SYDVKM in the germline V gene. The CDR3 coding sequence is TGTGCCAGCAACGGAATAAACCTCTATGGCTACACCTTC. The encoded protein is CASNGINLYGYTF.

This clonotype was seen a few times. This chain links TRBV7-2 with TRBJ2-4; possibly TRBD1 for D (6 bases). V lost 4 bases, J lost 0 bases, and 13 bases lay in between. The CDR3 has 16 residues. Germline V gene data show CDR1 as SGHTA and CDR2 as FQGNSA. In DNA form, the CDR3 reads TGTGCCAGCAGCTCGACCGGGACACCAGCCAAAAACATTCAGTACTTC. The encoded protein is CASSSTGTPAKNIQYF.

J is TRBJ2-7 and V is TRBV7-2; 7 bases agree with TRBD1. The germline gives CDR1 SGHTA, CDR2 FQGNSA. J was trimmed by 12 bases and V by 0 bases; bases with no gene match: 11. This CDR3 has 14 amino acids. CDR3 amino acids: CASSLATGNRLMYF. CDR3 bases: TGTGCCAGCAGCTTAGCGACAGGGAATCGACTCATGTACTTC.

This chain connects TRBV20-1 to TRBJ2-7, with TRBD2 matching 7 bases. With 0 bases clipped from V and 3 bases from J, the junction kept 8 bases outside the gene matches. The CDR3 runs to 15 residues. CDR1 is DFQATT, CDR2 SNEGSKA, per germline (reference sequence). CDR3 amino acids: CSARDTAGSIYEQYF. CDR3 sequence (DNA): TGCAGTGCTAGAGATACAGCGGGATCGATCTACGAGCAGTACTTC.

This chain uses TRBV4-1 with TRBJ1-1; TRBD1 might be the D (6 bases). Germline lookup yields CDR1 MGHRA and CDR2 YSYEKL. This CDR3 has 16 amino acids. V was trimmed by 1 base and J by 5 bases, leaving 17 bases between them. The CDR3 sequence is CASSQAETEGDTEAFF. CDR3 DNA: TGCGCCAGCAGCCAAGCTGAGACCGAGGGGGATACTGAAGCTTTCTTT.

This clonotype showed up just a few times. The rearrangement uses TRBV29-1 and TRBJ1-1; D is perhaps TRBD1 (5 bases). This CDR3 contains 13 residues. V shed 4 bases and J shed 4 bases, with 13 bases lying between them. Germline values: CDR1 SQVTM, CDR2 ANQGSEA. This CDR3 reads CSVAGTTVTEAFF. DNA for the CDR3: TGCAGCGTTGCGGGGACCACGGTCACTGAAGCTTTCTTT. The full variable domain, rest sourced from reference TRBV29-1 and TRBJ1-1, is SAVISQKPSRDICQRGTSLTIQCQVDSQVTMMFWYRQQPGQSLTLIATANQGSEATYESGFVIDKFPISRPNLTFSTLTVSNMSPEDSSIYLCSVAGTTVTEAFFGQGTRLTVV.

The gene calls are TRBV20-1 and TRBJ2-1, with D possibly called TRBD1 or TRBD2 (5 bases each). The length of the CDR3 is 13 residues. CDR1 DFQATT and CDR2 SNEGSKA come from the germline V gene (reference sequence). V was shortened by 6 bases and J by 5 bases, with 14 bases between the two germline ends. The CDR3 bases are TGCAGTGCAATCCGGGACCATAACAATGAGCAGTTCTTC. Translation: CSAIRDHNNEQFF.

This clonotype was observed a few times. The chain is built from TRBV28 and TRBJ2-7, with D possibly being TRBD1 (6 bases). The CDR3 covers 14 residues. Trimming left V 4 bases short and J 3 bases short, with 13 bases between. Per the germline V gene, CDR1 is MDHEN and CDR2 is SYDVKM. CDR3 coding DNA: TGTGCCAGCAGTTCATGGCAGGGGAACTACGAGCAGTACTTC. It translates to CASSSWQGNYEQYF.

The chain carries TRBV20-1 and TRBJ2-5; 8 bases map to TRBD2. V gave up 3 bases and J gave up 0 bases; unmatched junction bases: 12. The CDR3 is made up of 17 amino acids. The germline CDR1 and CDR2 sequences are DFQATT and SNEGSKA (reference sequence). The CDR3 region is CSASGWRGVDYQETQYF. Here the CDR3 DNA reads TGCAGTGCTAGTGGGTGGCGGGGGGTGGACTACCAAGAGACCCAGTACTTC.

This rearrangement joins TRBV12-3 or TRBV12-4 to TRBJ1-5; the D gene is possibly TRBD1 (5 bases). This CDR3 has 14 amino acids. The V gene lost 5 bases and the J gene lost 5 bases, with 13 bases spanning the gap. The chain's CDR3 is CASSIGTRDQPQHF. The CDR3 bases are TGTGCCAGCAGTATCGGGACTCGGGATCAGCCCCAGCATTTT.

This chain uses TRBV11-2 with TRBJ1-1; tentatively, D is TRBD1 (6 bases). Germline-derived CDR1 and CDR2 are SGHAT and FQNNGV. The CDR3 extends over 17 amino acids. Trimming shortened V by 5 bases and J by 0 bases, and 19 bases separated the two germline ends. CDR3 in DNA: TGTGCCAGCAGCCAGTGGGGGGGGCTCTCCATGAACACTGAAGCTTTCTTT. Translated: CASSQWGGLSMNTEAFF.

On this clonotype: This may come from a read error, since a much larger clone is one base off. The V call is TRBV3-1, the J call TRBJ2-3; TRBD2 matches 9 bases. Looked up from germline, CDR1 is LGHDT and CDR2 is YNNKEL (reference sequence). J lost 1 base, V lost 0 bases, and 2 bases had no gene match. The CDR3 is 16 residues long. The CDR3 DNA sequence: TGTGCCAGCAGCCAAGATCTAGCGGGGCGCACAGATACGCAGTATTTT. It translates to CASSQDLAGRTDTQYF.

A word on this clonotype: At one of its ends the junction is not consistent with the germline gene, which may arise from a read error. V usage is TRBV15 and J usage is TRBJ2-5, with D unclear. Germline CDR1 LNHNV, CDR2 YYDKDF (reference sequence). This CDR3 is built from 12 residues. CDR3 loop: CATSRDGEAQYF. Written as DNA, the CDR3 is TGTGCCACCAGCAGAGATGGAGAGGCCCAGTACTTC. The variable domain in full, completed from reference TRBV15 and TRBJ2-5, reads DAMVIQNPRYQVTQFGKPVTLSCSQTLNHNVMYWYQQKSSQAPKLLFHYYDKDFNNEADTPDNFQSRRPNTSFCFLDIRSPGLGDTAMYLCATSRDGEAQYFGPGTRLLVL.

The chain carries TRBV10-3 and TRBJ1-5; TRBD1 matches at 9 bases. CDR3 length: 17 amino acids. Germline V lookup: CDR1 ENHRY, CDR2 SYGVKD. J was trimmed by 1 base and V by 5 bases; bases with no gene match: 9. The CDR3 bases are TGTGCCATCAGTCCCTCGGCGGGGACAGGGAGCAATCAGCCCCAGCATTTT. It encodes CAISPSAGTGSNQPQHF.